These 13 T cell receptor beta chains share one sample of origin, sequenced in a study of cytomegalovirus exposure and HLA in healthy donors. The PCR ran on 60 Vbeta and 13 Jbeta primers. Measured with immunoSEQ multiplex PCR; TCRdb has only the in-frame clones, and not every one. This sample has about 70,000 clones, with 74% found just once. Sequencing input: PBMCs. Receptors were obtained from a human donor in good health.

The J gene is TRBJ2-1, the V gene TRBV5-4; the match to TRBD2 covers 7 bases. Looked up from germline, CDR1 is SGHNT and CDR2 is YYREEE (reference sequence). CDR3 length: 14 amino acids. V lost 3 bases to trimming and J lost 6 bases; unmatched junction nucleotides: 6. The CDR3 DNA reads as TGTGCCAGCAGCTCGACGGCGGGAGTCAATGAGCAGTTCTTC. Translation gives CASSSTAGVNEQFF.

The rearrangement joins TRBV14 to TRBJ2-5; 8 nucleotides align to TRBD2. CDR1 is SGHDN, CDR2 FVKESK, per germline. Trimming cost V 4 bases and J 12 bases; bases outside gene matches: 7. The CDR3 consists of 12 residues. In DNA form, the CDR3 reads TGTGCCAGCAGCCCAGGACTAGCTATGAAGTACTTC. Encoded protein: CASSPGLAMKYF.

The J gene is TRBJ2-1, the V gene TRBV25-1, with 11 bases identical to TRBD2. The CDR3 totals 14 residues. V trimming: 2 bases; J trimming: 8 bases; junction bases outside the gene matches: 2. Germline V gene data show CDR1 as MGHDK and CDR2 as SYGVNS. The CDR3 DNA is TGTGCCAGCAGTGAACTAGCGGGAGGCGATGAGCAGTTCTTC. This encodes CASSELAGGDEQFF.

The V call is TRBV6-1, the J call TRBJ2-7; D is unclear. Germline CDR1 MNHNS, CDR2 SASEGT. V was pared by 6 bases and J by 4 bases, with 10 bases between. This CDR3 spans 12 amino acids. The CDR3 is CASRWQVYEQYF. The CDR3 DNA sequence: TGTGCCAGCAGATGGCAAGTTTACGAGCAGTACTTC.

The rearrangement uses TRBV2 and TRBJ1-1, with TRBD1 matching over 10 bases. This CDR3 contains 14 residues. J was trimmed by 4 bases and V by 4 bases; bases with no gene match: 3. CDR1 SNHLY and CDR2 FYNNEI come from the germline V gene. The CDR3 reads CASSATGGGTEAFF. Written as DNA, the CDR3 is TGTGCCAGCAGTGCGACAGGGGGCGGCACTGAAGCTTTCTTT.

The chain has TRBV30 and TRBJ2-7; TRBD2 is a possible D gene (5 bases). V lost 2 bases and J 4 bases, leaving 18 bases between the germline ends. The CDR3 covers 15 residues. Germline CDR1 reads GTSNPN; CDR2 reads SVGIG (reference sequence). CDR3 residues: CAWSIIEGLGYEQYF. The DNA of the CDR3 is TGTGCCTGGAGTATAATTGAGGGCTTGGGGTACGAGCAGTACTTC. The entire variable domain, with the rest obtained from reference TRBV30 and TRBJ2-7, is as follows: SQTIHQWPATLVQPVGSPLSLECTVEGTSNPNLYWYRQAAGRGLQLLFYSVGIGQISSEVPQNLSASRPQDRQFILSSKKLLLSDSGFYLCAWSIIEGLGYEQYFGPGTRLTVT.

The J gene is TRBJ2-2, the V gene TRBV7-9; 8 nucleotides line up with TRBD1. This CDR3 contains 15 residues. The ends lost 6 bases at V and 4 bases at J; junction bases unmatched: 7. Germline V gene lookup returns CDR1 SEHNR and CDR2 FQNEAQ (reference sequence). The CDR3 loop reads CASSFDRGGTGELFF. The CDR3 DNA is TGTGCCAGCAGTTTCGACAGGGGCGGCACCGGGGAGCTGTTTTTT.

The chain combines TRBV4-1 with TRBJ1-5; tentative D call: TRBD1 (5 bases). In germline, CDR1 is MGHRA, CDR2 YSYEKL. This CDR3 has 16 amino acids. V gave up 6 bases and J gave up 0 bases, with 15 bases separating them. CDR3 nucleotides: TGCGCCAGCAGTCACCAGGCAGGGTCTAGCAATCAGCCCCAGCATTTT. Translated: CASSHQAGSSNQPQHF.

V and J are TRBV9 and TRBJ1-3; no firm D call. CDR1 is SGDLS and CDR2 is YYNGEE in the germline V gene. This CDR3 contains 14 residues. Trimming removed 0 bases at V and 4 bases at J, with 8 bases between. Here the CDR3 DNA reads TGTGCCAGCAGCGTAGAAACAGAGGGAAACACCATATATTTT. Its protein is CASSVETEGNTIYF.

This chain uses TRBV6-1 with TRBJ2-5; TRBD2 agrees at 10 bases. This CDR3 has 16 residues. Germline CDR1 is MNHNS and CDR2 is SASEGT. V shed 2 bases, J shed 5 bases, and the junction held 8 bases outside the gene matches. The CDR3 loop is CASSEKVQRGGETQYF. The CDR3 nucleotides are TGTGCCAGCAGTGAAAAGGTCCAGCGGGGGGGGGAGACCCAGTACTTC.

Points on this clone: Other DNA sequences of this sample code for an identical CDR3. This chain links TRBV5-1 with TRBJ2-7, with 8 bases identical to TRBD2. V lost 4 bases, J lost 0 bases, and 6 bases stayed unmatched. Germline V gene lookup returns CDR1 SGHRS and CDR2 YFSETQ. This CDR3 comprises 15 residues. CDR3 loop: CASSPSGGTSYEQYF. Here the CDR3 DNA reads TGCGCCAGCAGCCCCTCGGGGGGGACCTCCTACGAGCAGTACTTC.

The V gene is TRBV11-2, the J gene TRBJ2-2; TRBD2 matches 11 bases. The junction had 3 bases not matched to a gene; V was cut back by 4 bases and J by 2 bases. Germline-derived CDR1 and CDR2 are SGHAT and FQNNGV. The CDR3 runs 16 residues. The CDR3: CASSSTSGRNTGELFF. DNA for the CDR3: TGTGCCAGCAGCTCCACTAGCGGGAGAAACACCGGGGAGCTGTTTTTT.

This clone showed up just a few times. The DNA for the CDR3 is TGTGCCAGCAGTACGTCTGGGCCCTCCGATGGCTACACCTTC. This encodes CASSTSGPSDGYTF. This rearrangement joins TRBV6-5 to TRBJ1-2; D gene unclear. The CDR3 has 14 residues. V lost 5 bases and J 6 bases, leaving 16 bases between the germline ends. CDR1 and CDR2 (germline): MNHEY, SVGAGI.